The 6 T cell receptor beta chains reported below all come from one sample, sequenced in a study of T-cell memory formation after mild COVID-19. TCRdb recomputed calls from the 5' RACE reads with MiXCR, one row per CDR3 protein. This table has about 360,000 distinct CDR3 sequences, approximately 15% appearing once. The sample taken for sequencing was PBMCs or a T cell subset sorted from them (not recorded which). The receptors come from a man aged 18 to 29 who had mild COVID-19 (a few samples of this study predate the infection). Cell type and time point are not known.

This clonotype was counted only a few times. This chain links TRBV18 with TRBJ1-1; D uncertain. Germline loops: CDR1 KGHSH, CDR2 LQKENI. CDR3 size: 15 residues. V was trimmed by 0 bases and J by 4 bases, leaving 12 bases between them. For the CDR3, the DNA is TGTGCCAGCTCACCACCTCCTCCGGGGAGCACTGAAGCTTTCTTT. This encodes CASSPPPPGSTEAFF.

This clonotype ranks as medium-sized (0.01 to 0.1%). V and J are TRBV4-2 and TRBJ2-2, with TRBD1 matching 9 bases. Trimming at V came to 1 base and at J to 3 bases, leaving 0 bases not matched to a gene. The CDR3 contains 15 residues. CDR1 is LGHNA, CDR2 YNFKEQ, per germline. CDR3 sequence: CASSQGQGDTGELFF. CDR3 DNA sequence: TGTGCCAGCAGCCAAGGACAGGGGGACACCGGGGAGCTGTTTTTT.

In this sample, this clonotype turned up a few times. The V and J genes are TRBV6-5 and TRBJ2-4, with D tentatively TRBD1 or TRBD2 (7 bases each). The CDR3 sequence is 13 residues long. The germline gives CDR1 MNHEY, CDR2 SVGAGI. Trimming stripped 7 bases from V and 7 bases from J, with 14 bases between. Here the CDR3 reads CASTQGGVNIQYF. The DNA for the CDR3 is TGTGCCAGCACCCAGGGGGGGGTTAACATTCAGTACTTC.

This clonotype was seen more than once but under ten times. The gene calls are TRBV7-6 and TRBJ1-1; 7 positions agree with TRBD1. The CDR3 totals 15 residues. The germline CDR1 and CDR2 sequences are SGHVS and FNYEAQ. V was clipped by 4 bases and J by 0 bases; unmatched bases: 5. The CDR3 DNA sequence: TGTGCCAGCAGCTCGAGGACAGGAATGAACACTGAAGCTTTCTTT. Translation gives CASSSRTGMNTEAFF. The whole variable domain, remainder taken from reference TRBV7-6 and TRBJ1-1, is GAGVSQSPRYKVTKRGQDVALRCDPISGHVSLYWYRQALGQGPEFLTYFNYEAQQDKSGLPNDRFSAERPEGSISTLTIQRTEQRDSAMYRCASSSRTGMNTEAFFGQGTRLTVV.

In its sample, this clonotype was seen a few times. The V call is TRBV20-1, the J call TRBJ2-5; no definite D call. Per the germline V gene, CDR1 is DFQATT and CDR2 is SNEGSKA (reference sequence). V was pared by 3 bases and J by 3 bases, with 8 bases between. The CDR3 spans 12 residues. The CDR3 region is CSASGSKETQYF. CDR3 nucleotide sequence: TGCAGTGCTAGCGGTTCAAAAGAGACCCAGTACTTC.

CDR3: CASSLALGGTNEKLFF. In nucleotides, the CDR3 is TGTGCCAGCAGCTTAGCGCTCGGGGGAACTAATGAAAAACTGTTTTTT. This chain joins TRBV7-9 and TRBJ1-4; a possible D gene is TRBD1 (5 bases). The V gene's germline CDR1 is SEHNR and CDR2 FQNEAQ (reference sequence). The CDR3 contains 16 residues. Trimming took off 0 bases at V and 1 base at J, with 9 bases between the two ends.